The T cell receptor (beta chain) under discussion was sequenced for a study of T-cell memory formation after mild COVID-19. Study-level background: The TCR clusters were mostly specific to one donor.

In regard to this clonotype: Its antigen remains unknown.

Study conclusions and caveats: Mainly in CM and EM were contracting CD4+ clones; CD8+ were in EMRA. A balance of CD4 and CD8 characterized clones contracting day 15 to 85, whereas later expanders leaned CD4+. A subset of responding clones appeared in pre-infection memory, suggesting cross-reactive memory joined.

The CDR3 covers 13 residues. The ends were cut back, 1 base at V and 0 bases at J, with 3 bases in the middle. Germline lookup yields CDR1 SGHTA and CDR2 FQGTGA. TCRdb called the 5' RACE reads again in MiXCR, with one record for every CDR3 protein. The sample has 250,000 or so distinct CDR3 sequences; more than 15% are singletons. The V call is TRBV7-3, the J call TRBJ2-5; D call uncertain. This clonotype was sampled from a man aged 18 to 29 who had mild COVID-19 (a few samples of this study predate the infection). Cell type and time point are not known. The sequencing input was PBMCs or a T cell subset sorted from them (not recorded which). The chain's CDR3 is CASSLNNQETQYF. CDR3 DNA: TGTGCCAGCAGCTTAAACAACCAAGAGACCCAGTACTTC.